The present entry profiles one TCR beta chain with its context. The record originates from a study of blood T cell repertoires in COVID-19. TCRdb keeps only in-frame clones here, not all; method: immunoSEQ multiplex PCR. The table includes 40,000 or so clones, 70% to 90% detected once. The V and J ends lost 0 bases and 4 bases respectively, with 7 bases between them. The germline CDR1 and CDR2 sequences are SGHAT and FQDESV (reference sequence). The CDR3 spans 14 residues. Sequencing was done on a sample of peripheral blood. V and J are TRBV11-1 and TRBJ1-5; TRBD1 might be the D (5 bases). The TCR originated in a woman aged 70 to 79 in a cohort sampled during active COVID-19. CDR3 in amino acids: CASSLAGDNQPQHF. CDR3 sequence (DNA): TGTGCCAGCAGCTTAGCAGGGGATAATCAGCCCCAGCATTTT.